This entry concerns a single T cell receptor beta chain. The CDR3 has 14 residues. V gave up 1 base and J gave up 1 base, with 8 bases separating them. Per the germline V gene, CDR1 is SGHRS and CDR2 is YFSETQ. The sample is drawn from a study of Ad26.COV2.S vaccination and SARS-CoV-2 variants. Treatment given: 15 to 20 received Ad26.COV2.S at low or high dose, single or two shots; roughly five received placebo; per-sample allocation not given. The investigators took samples on day 63 after the first vaccine or placebo injection. This table comes from immunoSEQ multiplex PCR, and its TCRdb copy is limited to in-frame clones, with some not included. The table shows some 410,000 clones, with around 92% occurring only once.

The chain uses TRBV5-1 and TRBJ2-5; D possibly uses TRBD1 or TRBD2 (6 bases each). This clonotype originated in a person aged 18 to 65 who received the Ad26.COV2.S COVID-19 vaccine or a placebo. Sequenced here: peripheral blood, sampled in a trial of Ad26.COV2.S vaccine versus placebo. The CDR3 sequence is CASSLRGVQETQYF. The DNA of the CDR3 is TGCGCCAGCAGCTTGAGGGGGGTCCAAGAGACCCAGTACTTC.